This TCR beta chain was retrieved from a study of shared clonotypes between healthy human individuals. The CDR3 loop spans 15 amino acids. The germline V gene encodes CDR1 SGHNT and CDR2 YYREEE (reference sequence). V was trimmed by 3 bases and J by 5 bases, leaving 15 bases between them. Samples underwent the assay at deep level. Generated by immunoSEQ multiplex PCR, the TCRdb table keeps only in-frame clones and is missing some. The sample has roughly 380,000 clones, around 96% seen once; the top ten hold around 0.3%. The TCR was taken from a man aged 25-45 years in good health. The sequencing input was memory CD8+ T cells sorted from blood. Subset specified: CD45RO+ cells pooled with CCR7-negative TemRA cells. The chain has TRBV5-4 and TRBJ2-1; unclear D gene. CDR3 loop: CASSYAGPTNNEQFF. The DNA of the CDR3 is TGTGCCAGCAGCTATGCAGGACCTACCAACAATGAGCAGTTCTTC. Filled out from reference TRBV5-4 and TRBJ2-1, the complete variable domain reads ETGVTQSPTHLIKTRGQQVTLRCSSQSGHNTVSWYQQALGQGPQFIFQYYREEENGRGNFPPRFSGLQFPNYSSELNVNALELDDSALYLCASSYAGPTNNEQFFGPGTRLTVL.